This is a list of T cell receptor beta chains from one sample in a study of blood T cell repertoires in COVID-19. Clones were read by immunoSEQ multiplex PCR, and TCRdb kept only the in-frame ones, dropping some. Counted here are about 210,000 clones, around 84% occurring once; the ten biggest clones make up about 13%. Sequencing used peripheral blood. The origin of the receptors is a human donor in a cohort sampled during active COVID-19. The CDR3 runs from the conserved cysteine through the conserved F or W. D genes are given only for firm matches. Only part of the rows carry a size: once, few, many, or a class if the clone is expanded.

v_call,cdr3_length,clone_size,d_call,j_call,cdr3_nt,cdr3_aa
TRBV30,14,.,.,TRBJ1-3,TGTGCCTGGTCTCCCATAGACTCTGGAAACACCATATATTTT,CAWSPIDSGNTIYF
TRBV28,15,.,TRBD1,TRBJ2-3,TGTGCCAGCAGTTGGGACAGGGGAGGTTCAGATACGCAGTATTTT,CASSWDRGGSDTQYF
TRBV28,11,.,.,TRBJ1-2,TGTGCCAGCAGAGAGGACTATGGCTACACCTTC,CASREDYGYTF
TRBV18,12,.,.,TRBJ2-3,TGTGCCAGCTCACTAAGCACAGATACGCAGTATTTT,CASSLSTDTQYF
TRBV5-5,15,.,TRBD1,TRBJ2-5,TGTGCCAGCAGCTTGGGCCCGGACAGGGCAGCGACCCAGTACTTC,CASSLGPDRAATQYF
TRBV4-1,15,.,TRBD1,TRBJ1-5,TGCGCCAGCAGCCCCCGGACAGGGGTTAATCAGCCCCAGCATTTT,CASSPRTGVNQPQHF
TRBV9,15,.,.,TRBJ1-6,TGTGCCAGCAGCGTAGAGCCGGGATCGGGTTCACCCCTCCACTTT,CASSVEPGSGSPLHF
TRBV5-1,15,.,TRBD1,TRBJ1-1,TGCGCCAGCAGCTTGACGGGACAGTTGAACACTGAAGCTTTCTTT,CASSLTGQLNTEAFF
TRBV5-1,15,once,TRBD1,TRBJ1-6,TGCGCCAGCAGCTTAACCGGGACAGGGGATTCACCCCTCCACTTT,CASSLTGTGDSPLHF
TRBV19,17,.,TRBD2,TRBJ2-3,TGTGCCAGTAGTATAGCTTCCGAGGTGCGACTAGCGGATACGCAGTATTTT,CASSIASEVRLADTQYF
TRBV16,12,.,.,TRBJ1-1,TGTGCCAGCAGCCAGAGATACACTGAAGCTTTCTTT,CASSQRYTEAFF
TRBV15,15,.,.,TRBJ1-6,TGTGCCACCAGCAGAGATCCGAGCTATAATTCACCCCTCCACTTT,CATSRDPSYNSPLHF
TRBV7-3,16,few,TRBD1,TRBJ2-7,TGTGCCAGCAGCTCCCGCTACAGGGGTAGCTCCTACGAGCAGTACTTC,CASSSRYRGSSYEQYF
TRBV7-2,14,.,.,TRBJ1-5,TGTGCCAGCAGCTTTCAGGGAGGAAATCAGCCCCAGCATTTT,CASSFQGGNQPQHF
TRBV5-6,14,.,.,TRBJ2-7,TGTGCCAGCAGCTTGGGAGGGTACCTCGCCGGCCAGTACTTC,CASSLGGYLAGQYF
TRBV7-2,14,.,.,TRBJ1-1,TGTGCCAGCAGCTCGGGACACCAGAACACTGAAGCTTTCTTT,CASSSGHQNTEAFF
TRBV5-5,16,few,.,TRBJ1-1,TGTGCCAGCAGCGGGCCGGGCGGACAGAAGAACACTGAAGCTTTCTTT,CASSGPGGQKNTEAFF
TRBV9,16,once,TRBD1,TRBJ2-1,TGTGCCAGCAGCGTTTCCCCCGGGACAGCCAACAATGAGCAGTTCTTC,CASSVSPGTANNEQFF
TRBV6-2/TRBV6-3,16,.,TRBD1,TRBJ2-1,TGTGCCAGCAGTTTACAAAGGACAGGGCTAGACAATGAGCAGTTCTTC,CASSLQRTGLDNEQFF
TRBV15,15,once,.,TRBJ1-5,TGTGCCACCAGCAGATCGACGACGGCGGGGGAGCCCCAGCATTTT,CATSRSTTAGEPQHF
TRBV5-4,11,.,TRBD2,TRBJ2-1,TGTGCCAGCAGCTGGGGGGGTGAGCAGTTCTTC,CASSWGGEQFF
TRBV5-1,15,.,TRBD2,TRBJ2-5,TGCGCCAGCAGCCCCACGGGGGGAAGCCAAGAGACCCAGTACTTC,CASSPTGGSQETQYF
TRBV28,14,.,TRBD1,TRBJ1-4,TGTGCCAGCAGTCCCTGGACAGGTACGCCCGAACTGTTTTTT,CASSPWTGTPELFF
TRBV28,16,few,.,TRBJ1-3,TGTGCCAGCAGTTCCCCGGGGGACCACTCTGGAAACACCATATATTTT,CASSSPGDHSGNTIYF
TRBV18,15,.,.,TRBJ1-2,TGTGCCAGCTCACCACCGGGAGGGGTTGCATATGGCTACACCTTC,CASSPPGGVAYGYTF
TRBV10-3,12,once,TRBD1,TRBJ1-5,TGTGCCAGTGGACAGGGAGGTCAGCCCCAGCATTTT,CASGQGGQPQHF
TRBV7-3,16,.,.,TRBJ2-3,TGTGCCAGCAGCCGCCCGGAGGGTGAGGTCACAGATACGCAGTATTTT,CASSRPEGEVTDTQYF
TRBV18,13,.,.,TRBJ2-5,TGTGCCAGCTCACCAAGAACCGAGGAGACCCAGTACTTC,CASSPRTEETQYF
TRBV10-3,15,.,TRBD1,TRBJ1-1,TGTGCCATCAGTGAGCTAAGGACAGGGAACACTGAAGCTTTCTTT,CAISELRTGNTEAFF
TRBV3-1/TRBV3-2,15,few,.,TRBJ2-1,TGTGCCAGCAGCCAAGAGGGGCGGGACCTCAATGAGCAGTTCTTC,CASSQEGRDLNEQFF
TRBV6-4,13,many,.,TRBJ1-5,TGTGCCAGCAGCGTCGACATCGGCCAGCCCCAGCATTTT,CASSVDIGQPQHF
TRBV6-5,15,.,.,TRBJ1-3,TGTGCCAGCAGCCCGAGTCCGCACTCTGGAAACACCATATATTTT,CASSPSPHSGNTIYF
TRBV6-5,14,.,.,TRBJ2-3,TGTGCCAGCAGTCCCGACACTAGCACAGATACGCAGTATTTT,CASSPDTSTDTQYF
TRBV7-2,14,.,TRBD1,TRBJ1-1,TGTGCCAGCAGAGGGGGGACAGCGAACACTGAAGCTTTCTTT,CASRGGTANTEAFF
TRBV7-6,12,.,.,TRBJ2-7,TGTGCCAGCAGCTTAGGGAGTTACGAGCAGTACTTC,CASSLGSYEQYF
TRBV10-1,19,.,.,TRBJ2-1,TGCGCCAGCAGTCACTTCCGTGAGACAGGACGGAAGGGCCCCTGGGAGCAGTTCTTC,CASSHFRETGRKGPWEQFF
TRBV9,14,.,TRBD1,TRBJ1-2,TGTGCCAGCAGCCCGAGGGACAGCACTCGGGGCTACACCTTC,CASSPRDSTRGYTF
TRBV3-1/TRBV3-2,13,.,.,TRBJ2-7,TGTGCCAGCAGCCAAGGGGGGAGGTACGAGCAGTACTTC,CASSQGGRYEQYF
TRBV19,15,once,.,TRBJ1-3,TGTGCCAGTAGTATAGTTTGGAGCTCTGGAAACACCATATATTTT,CASSIVWSSGNTIYF
TRBV4-1,19,.,TRBD2,TRBJ2-1,TGCGCCAGCAGCCAAGTATTGGGACTAGCGGTAAGCTCCTACAATGAGCAGTTCTTC,CASSQVLGLAVSSYNEQFF
TRBV28,14,.,TRBD2,TRBJ2-3,TGTGCCAGCAGTTTGTTGACTAGCGGAGATACGCAGTATTTT,CASSLLTSGDTQYF
TRBV5-1,15,.,TRBD1,TRBJ1-4,TGCGCCAGCAGCTTGTTGGGACAGGGCCCTGAAAAACTGTTTTTT,CASSLLGQGPEKLFF
TRBV21-1,15,.,.,TRBJ1-2,TGTGCCAGCAGCGGGGGGACGGATGGAACCTATGGCTACACCTTC,CASSGGTDGTYGYTF
TRBV7-9,14,.,.,TRBJ2-1,TGTGCCAGCAGTCCAGGGGGCGGGAGACATGAGCAGTTCTTC,CASSPGGGRHEQFF
TRBV11-2,12,.,.,TRBJ2-7,TGTGCCAGCAGCTTATCGGGTAGGGAGCAGTACTTC,CASSLSGREQYF
TRBV7-9,15,few,TRBD1,TRBJ2-7,TGTGCCAGCAGCTTAGGGACAGGGATTCGTGACGAGCAGTACTTC,CASSLGTGIRDEQYF
TRBV7-8,15,.,TRBD2,TRBJ2-7,TGTGCCAGCAGCTTAGGGACTAGCGGATTCTACGAGCAGTACTTC,CASSLGTSGFYEQYF
TRBV13,14,.,TRBD1,TRBJ1-2,TGTGCCAGCAGCTGGGACAGGGGCGCAACTGGCTACACCTTC,CASSWDRGATGYTF
TRBV20-1,13,.,.,TRBJ2-7,TGCAGTGCTAGTGAGGAACAGTTCTACGAGCAGTACTTC,CSASEEQFYEQYF
TRBV7-3,14,.,.,TRBJ2-3,TGTGCCAGCAGCTTCGGGGTGGAAACAGATACGCAGTATTTT,CASSFGVETDTQYF
TRBV7-2,14,few,.,TRBJ1-4,TGTGCCAGCAGCTACGACTTGAGGAGGGAGAAACTGTTTTTT,CASSYDLRREKLFF
TRBV5-6,17,.,.,TRBJ1-2,TGTGCCAGCAGCTTGAGAGCTGGGGGCATTGGTTGGGGAGGCTACACCTTC,CASSLRAGGIGWGGYTF
TRBV5-6,17,once,.,TRBJ2-2,TGTGCCAGCAGCTTGTTGACAGCTAAACTTAACACCGGGGAGCTGTTTTTT,CASSLLTAKLNTGELFF